The next 19 T cell receptor beta chains were all read from a single sample in a study of Ad26.COV2.S vaccination and SARS-CoV-2 variants. TCRdb's copy holds only in-frame clones and misses some; the assay was immunoSEQ multiplex PCR. The profile covers about 400,000 clones, with around 89% appearing a single time and about 2% taken by the ten largest. Treatment noted: some 20 received Ad26.COV2.S at low or high dose, single or two shots; about 5 received placebo; per-sample allocation not given. Samples came from day 63 after the first vaccine or placebo injection. The specimen was peripheral blood, collected in a trial of Ad26.COV2.S vaccine versus placebo. Every receptor here comes from a person aged 18-65 years who received the Ad26.COV2.S COVID-19 vaccine or a placebo.

The rearrangement joins TRBV28 to TRBJ2-7; tentatively, D is TRBD2 (5 bases). The V end lost 2 bases, the J end lost 0 bases, and 11 bases lay between the germline ends. The germline gives CDR1 MDHEN, CDR2 SYDVKM. The CDR3 runs to 15 residues. The CDR3 here is CASSLDGLFSYEQYF. CDR3 DNA: TGTGCCAGCAGTTTAGATGGACTCTTCTCCTACGAGCAGTACTTC. Full variable domain (rest looked up from reference TRBV28 and TRBJ2-7): DVKVTQSSRYLVKRTGEKVFLECVQDMDHENMFWYRQDPGLGLRLIYFSYDVKMKEKGDIPEGYSVSREKKERFSLILESASTNQTSMYLCASSLDGLFSYEQYFGPGTRLTVT.

The CDR3 region is CACREWSTDTQYF. CDR3 nucleotide sequence: TGTGCCTGCCGGGAGTGGAGTACAGATACGCAGTATTTT. The rearrangement uses TRBV28 and TRBJ2-3; D possibly corresponds to TRBD2 (6 bases). There are 13 residues in the CDR3. The germline V gene has CDR1 MDHEN and CDR2 SYDVKM. The V end was cut by 11 bases, the J end by 3 bases, with 15 bases between.

As to this clone: The sample contains more than one DNA sequence encoding this CDR3. The chain combines TRBV30 with TRBJ2-7, with D maybe TRBD1 (6 bases). The CDR3 runs 13 residues. Germline V lookup: CDR1 GTSNPN, CDR2 SVGIG (reference sequence). Trimming removed 4 bases from V and 3 bases from J, with 13 bases in between. CDR3 nucleotides: TGTGCCTGGAACAGGGCCAGCGGCTACGAGCAGTACTTC. Protein: CAWNRASGYEQYF.

The V gene is TRBV9, the J gene TRBJ2-1; 8 bases align to TRBD2. CDR1 and CDR2 from the germline V gene are SGDLS and YYNGEE. The CDR3 spans 15 residues. The V segment lost 6 bases and the J segment 4 bases; nucleotides outside the gene matches: 9. The CDR3 bases are TGTGCCAGCACCATAGGTAGCGGGGAGTACAATGAGCAGTTCTTC. Translating it yields CASTIGSGEYNEQFF.

The chain links TRBV9 to TRBJ1-2, with TRBD1 matching 7 bases. Trimming took 5 bases from V and 6 from J; bases not matched to a gene: 7. Germline V CDR1 and CDR2: SGDLS, YYNGEE. The CDR3 spans 13 residues. DNA of the CDR3: TGTGCCAGCAGGGAGAATGACAGGGATGGCTACACCTTC. Its translation is CASRENDRDGYTF.

The chain couples TRBV11-3 to TRBJ2-2, with D possibly matching TRBD1 (5 bases). The V gene lost 2 bases and the J gene lost 2 bases, with 9 bases spanning the gap. The CDR3 is 15 amino acids. Germline V CDR1 and CDR2: SGHNT, YENEEA. The CDR3: CASSLSRGNTGELFF. The CDR3 DNA is TGTGCCAGCAGCTTAAGTAGGGGAAACACCGGGGAGCTGTTTTTT.

A remark on this clone: In the same sample, other DNA sequences code for this CDR3. The gene calls are TRBV6-5 and TRBJ1-1; TRBD1 aligns across 8 bases. Germline CDR1 MNHEY, CDR2 SVGAGI. The CDR3 consists of 14 residues. V trimming: 7 bases; J trimming: 4 bases; junction bases outside the gene matches: 8. CDR3 loop: CASTQGQGRTEAFF. For the CDR3, the DNA is TGTGCCAGCACCCAAGGACAGGGACGCACTGAAGCTTTCTTT.

The V call is TRBV15, the J call TRBJ2-2; the D is unclear. The CDR3 is made up of 13 amino acids. The V gene lost 2 bases and the J gene lost 7 bases, with 8 bases spanning the gap. CDR1 is LNHNV and CDR2 is YYDKDF in the germline V gene (reference sequence). CDR3: CATSRLQGGELFF. The CDR3 coding sequence is TGTGCCACCAGCAGATTGCAAGGCGGGGAGCTGTTTTTT. Variable domain in full (rest from reference TRBV15 and TRBJ2-2): DAMVIQNPRYQVTQFGKPVTLSCSQTLNHNVMYWYQQKSSQAPKLLFHYYDKDFNNEADTPDNFQSRRPNTSFCFLDIRSPGLGDTAMYLCATSRLQGGELFFGEGSRLTVL.

This chain uses TRBV11-2 with TRBJ2-2; TRBD2 matches at 9 bases. V gave up 6 bases and J gave up 7 bases; unmatched junction bases: 9. The CDR3 has 15 amino acids. Germline V gives CDR1 SGHAT, CDR2 FQNNGV. The CDR3 protein is CASRVGLAGLGELFF. The CDR3 DNA follows: TGTGCCAGCAGGGTGGGGCTAGCGGGACTCGGGGAGCTGTTTTTT.

The chain recombines TRBV30 with TRBJ2-3; D unresolved. The CDR3 contains 12 residues. Trimming removed 1 base at V and 10 bases at J, with 12 bases between. The V gene's germline CDR1 is GTSNPN and CDR2 SVGIG (reference sequence). The CDR3 here is CAWSAGPPPQYF. The CDR3 DNA reads TGTGCCTGGAGTGCGGGCCCACCCCCGCAGTATTTT.

CDR3 sequence reads: CASSPTGGNYGYTF. The CDR3 DNA reads as TGTGCCAGCAGCCCAACAGGGGGCAACTATGGCTACACCTTC. The chain recombines TRBV7-3 with TRBJ1-2, with 9 bases fitting TRBD1. Germline CDR1 and CDR2: SGHTA and FQGTGA. J lost 2 bases, V lost 5 bases, and 3 bases had no gene match. CDR3 length: 14 residues.

The chain combines TRBV9 with TRBJ2-5, with 9 nucleotides matching TRBD2. Germline CDR1 and CDR2: SGDLS and YYNGEE. The V segment lost 4 bases and the J segment 1 base; nucleotides outside the gene matches: 17. This CDR3 region has 19 residues. The DNA for the CDR3 is TGTGCCAGCAGCATAGGAACCGGGACTAGCTTTACCCGCCAAGAGACCCAGTACTTC. This gives the protein CASSIGTGTSFTRQETQYF. Full variable domain (outside the CDR3, taken from reference TRBV9 and TRBJ2-5): DSGVTQTPKHLITATGQRVTLRCSPRSGDLSVYWYQQSLDQGLQFLIQYYNGEERAKGNILERFSAQQFPDLHSELNLSSLELGDSALYFCASSIGTGTSFTRQETQYFGPGTRLLVL.

This clone appeared a few times. The rearrangement joins TRBV20-1 to TRBJ1-5, with D uncertain. Trimming took off 3 bases at V and 4 bases at J, with 10 bases between the two ends. The length of the CDR3 is 13 residues. Germline V gene sequence: CDR1 DFQATT, CDR2 SNEGSKA (reference sequence). CDR3 loop: CSASDGGNQPQHF. In DNA form, the CDR3 reads TGCAGTGCTAGTGATGGAGGGAATCAGCCCCAGCATTTT.

V and J are TRBV4-2 and TRBJ2-2, with D tentatively TRBD2 (5 bases). V was trimmed by 4 bases and J by 4 bases, leaving 16 bases between them. Germline CDR1 LGHNA, CDR2 YNFKEQ. This CDR3 is built from 16 residues. CDR3 in DNA: TGTGCCAGCAGCCCGAGGACGGGGTGGGGCACCGGGGAGCTGTTTTTT. This codes for CASSPRTGWGTGELFF.

The rearrangement links TRBV11-2 to TRBJ1-3, with a tentative D call TRBD1 (6 bases). The CDR3 loop spans 17 amino acids. Germline V gene lookup returns CDR1 SGHAT and CDR2 FQNNGV. The V gene lost 3 bases and the J gene lost 1 base, with 16 bases spanning the gap. CDR3 loop: CASSLPGHSFSGNTIYF. For the CDR3, the DNA is TGTGCCAGCAGCTTGCCGGGACATTCTTTTTCTGGAAACACCATATATTTT.

The CDR3 sequence: CASSLEGAGSDEQYF. The CDR3 DNA reads as TGCGCCAGCAGCTTGGAGGGGGCGGGATCGGACGAGCAGTACTTC. V is TRBV5-1 and J is TRBJ2-7; the D gene is possibly TRBD1 (7 bases). V was shortened by 0 bases and J by 5 bases, with 15 bases between the two germline ends. The CDR3 runs to 15 residues. Germline V gene sequence: CDR1 SGHRS, CDR2 YFSETQ.

The chain is built from TRBV5-6 and TRBJ1-5; TRBD1 matches at 8 bases. Germline V gene data show CDR1 as SGHDT and CDR2 as YYEEEE. The CDR3 length is 15 residues. With 4 bases clipped from V and 1 base from J, the junction kept 4 bases outside the gene matches. The CDR3 is CASSHGQGSNQPQHF. The CDR3 DNA is TGTGCCAGCAGCCACGGACAGGGCAGCAATCAGCCCCAGCATTTT.

The chain has TRBV15 and TRBJ1-4; D not certain. Trimming removed 0 bases from V and 3 bases from J, with 14 bases in between. The CDR3 loop spans 17 amino acids. Germline values: CDR1 LNHNV, CDR2 YYDKDF (reference sequence). The CDR3 protein is CATSRDRAGLANEKLFF. DNA for the CDR3: TGTGCCACCAGCAGAGACCGGGCGGGGTTGGCTAATGAAAAACTGTTTTTT.

This CDR3 reads CASSKEGQGCYEQYF. CDR3 DNA: TGTGCCAGCAGCAAAGAAGGGCAGGGGTGCTACGAGCAGTACTTC. V is TRBV21-1 and J is TRBJ2-7; whether TRBD1, the table's D call, matches the DNA was not checked. TRBV21-1 is a documented pseudogene. The CDR3 has 15 residues.